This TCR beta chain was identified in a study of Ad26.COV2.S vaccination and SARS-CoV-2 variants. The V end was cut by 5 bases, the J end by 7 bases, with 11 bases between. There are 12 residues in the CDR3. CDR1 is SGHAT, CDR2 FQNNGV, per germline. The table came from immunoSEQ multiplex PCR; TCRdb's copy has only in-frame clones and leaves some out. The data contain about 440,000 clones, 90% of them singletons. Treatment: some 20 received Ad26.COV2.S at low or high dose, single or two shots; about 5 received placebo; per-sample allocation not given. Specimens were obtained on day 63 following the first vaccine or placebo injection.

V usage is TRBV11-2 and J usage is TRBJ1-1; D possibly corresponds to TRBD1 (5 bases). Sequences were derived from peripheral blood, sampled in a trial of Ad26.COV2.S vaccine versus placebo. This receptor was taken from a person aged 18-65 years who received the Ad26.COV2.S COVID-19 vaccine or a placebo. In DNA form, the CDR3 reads TGTGCCAGCAGCCCAGACAGCTATGAAGCTTTCTTT. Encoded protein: CASSPDSYEAFF.